The 6 T cell receptor beta chains below all came from one sample that was sequenced in a study of monozygotic twins with inflammatory bowel disease. From its re-call of the 5' RACE reads, TCRdb lists each CDR3 protein once, without DNA. The sample has 300,000 to 350,000 distinct CDR3 sequences; the top ten hold under 2.5%. Sequencing was done on a sample of blood. The receptors here all came from a human donor with ulcerative colitis or Crohn's disease, or a healthy co-twin of an affected twin (not recorded which).

The chain joins TRBV29-1 to TRBJ1-1; TCRdb reports TRBD1, a call that lacks DNA to check it against. This CDR3 comprises 14 residues. CDR1 and CDR2 from the germline V gene are SQVTM and ANQGSEA. This CDR3 is CSVERGGWNTEAFF.

J is TRBJ2-1 and V is TRBV4-1. CDR3 length: 16 amino acids. Germline values: CDR1 MGHRA, CDR2 YSYEKL. The CDR3 spells CASSQEDRGYYNEQFF.

The rearrangement links TRBV11-2 to TRBJ1-3; without DNA, the TCRdb call of TRBD1 cannot be checked. The germline gives CDR1 SGHAT, CDR2 FQNNGV. The CDR3 has 14 residues. This CDR3 reads CASSLRRGENTIYF.

The chain joins TRBV29-1 to TRBJ2-7; TCRdb picks TRBD2, but there is no DNA to check that call. Germline assignment: CDR1 SQVTM and CDR2 ANQGSEA. The CDR3 is 14 residues long. The CDR3 reads CSVLAGGPSYEQYF.

This rearrangement joins TRBV20-1 to TRBJ2-5. The CDR3 extends over 12 amino acids. Germline CDR1 is DFQATT and CDR2 is SNEGSKA (reference sequence). This CDR3 reads CSARQLQETQYF.

The rearrangement links TRBV5-1 to TRBJ2-1; with no DNA, the TCRdb D assignment of TRBD2 cannot be verified. Germline CDR1 SGHRS, CDR2 YFSETQ. The CDR3 covers 18 residues. The CDR3 spells CASSLPPGASGNYNEQFF.